The text below deals with one TCR beta chain. Antigen unknown. The data stem from a study of T cell responses to AZD1222 COVID-19 vaccine. General study findings and limits: The donor group comprised mostly white British people and more females; the analysis possibly underestimated clonal diversity. In all cases, repertoires were sampled only after the peak T cell response.

The V segment lost 4 bases and the J segment 3 bases; nucleotides outside the gene matches: 7. Germline assignment: CDR1 SNHLY and CDR2 FYNNEI. This CDR3 contains 16 residues. Profiled with immunoSEQ multiplex PCR; TCRdb holds only in-frame clones, not every one. The sample yields some 140,000 clones, around 90% seen once. The TCR originated in an adult in good health. The chain joins TRBV2 to TRBJ1-5, with 9 bases aligning to TRBD1. The source material was peripheral blood, sampled on day 0 of AZD1222 vaccination. CDR3 DNA: TGTGCCAGCAGTGGCAGCCGGACAGGGGACAATCAGCCCCAGCATTTT. It codes for CASSGSRTGDNQPQHF.